The source of this TCR beta chain is a study of T cell responses to AZD1222 COVID-19 vaccine. The V and J ends lost 2 bases and 4 bases respectively, with 9 bases between them. CDR3 length equals 14 residues. CDR1 and CDR2 (germline): MNHEY, SMNVEV (reference sequence). As concerns this clone: What it binds is not known.

Whole-study findings and limits: Spike-specific TCR breadth rose after two AZD1222 doses, and depth rose as well. Regions left unmutated in variants are reportedly the target of nearly half of spike-specific TCRs.

Measured with immunoSEQ multiplex PCR; TCRdb has only the in-frame clones, and not every one. The sample has 150,000 to 200,000 clones; 85% to 90% are singletons. The chain couples TRBV27 to TRBJ2-1, with a possible D match to TRBD2 (6 bases). This TCR was recovered from an adult in good health. Sample: peripheral blood, taken on day 0 of AZD1222 vaccination. The CDR3 protein is CASSLAGSYNEQFF. The CDR3 DNA reads as TGTGCCAGCAGTTTAGCGGGGAGTTACAATGAGCAGTTCTTC.